This entry lists 10 T cell receptor beta chains sequenced from one sample in a study of T cell repertoires in cytomegalovirus infection. TCRdb independently ran MiXCR on the reads; one entry per CDR3 protein. The table shows some 160,000 distinct CDR3 sequences, with 15% to 20% occurring only once. What was sequenced was CD8+ T cells from PBMCs. These receptors came from a human donor in good health (CMV status not recorded). Some clones in this sample may be carry-over from other donors' samples.

J is TRBJ2-2 and V is TRBV4-3; TRBD1 aligns across 8 bases. Germline V gene data show CDR1 as LGHNA and CDR2 as YSLEER. V gave up 1 base and J gave up 6 bases; unmatched junction bases: 7. The CDR3 is 16 residues long. CDR3 sequence (DNA): TGCGCCAGCAGCCAAGTCCGGACAGGGAGCCCCGGGGAGCTGTTTTTT. Its protein is CASSQVRTGSPGELFF.

Concerning this clonotype itself: Compared with germline, one end of the junction differs, possibly owing to a read error. The rearrangement joins TRBV28 to TRBJ2-5; D gene unclear. This CDR3 has 10 amino acids. Germline-derived CDR1 and CDR2 are MDHEN and SYDVKM. CDR3 sequence (DNA): TGTGCCTGCAGGAGAGAGACCCAGTACTTC. The encoded protein is CACRRETQYF.

This clonotype was detected only a few times. The chain uses TRBV20-1 and TRBJ2-1; D is possibly TRBD1 (5 bases). The germline CDR1 and CDR2 sequences are DFQATT and SNEGSKA (reference sequence). V was clipped by 6 bases and J by 8 bases, with 23 bases between them. This CDR3 is 15 amino acids long. The CDR3 region is CSAVAVQGSSDEQFF. The CDR3 DNA reads as TGCAGTGCCGTAGCTGTCCAGGGATCGTCGGATGAGCAGTTCTTC.

The chain recombines TRBV7-3 with TRBJ1-2; D not certain. With 5 bases removed from V and 2 bases from J, the gap between germline ends came to 15 bases. CDR1 is SGHTA, CDR2 FQGTGA, per germline. The length of the CDR3 is 15 residues. The CDR3 sequence: CASSLGPGVNYGYTF. Written as DNA, the CDR3 is TGTGCCAGCAGCCTCGGGCCGGGAGTGAACTATGGCTACACCTTC.

This clonotype was detected a few times. V gene TRBV7-8 combines with J gene TRBJ2-1; D is undetermined. Trimming cost V 7 bases and J 6 bases, with 4 bases left between them. CDR1 and CDR2 (germline): SGHVS, FQNEAQ. The CDR3 sequence is 10 residues long. The CDR3 protein is CASIGNEQFF. The CDR3 region has the DNA TGTGCCAGCATAGGCAATGAGCAGTTCTTC. The full variable domain, in which reference TRBV7-8 and TRBJ2-1 provide the parts outside the CDR3, is GAGVSQSPRYKVAKRGQDVALRCDPISGHVSLFWYQQALGQGPEFLTYFQNEAQLDKSGLPSDRFFAERPEGSVSTLKIQRTQQEDSAVYLCASIGNEQFFGPGTRLTVL.

A word on this clonotype: A much larger clone differs from this one at a single base, so this may be a read error. V and J are TRBV7-8 and TRBJ2-5; TRBD1 or TRBD2 may be the D gene (6 bases each). Germline CDR1 and CDR2: SGHVS and FQNEAQ. The CDR3 covers 13 residues. The CDR3 here is CGGASWRLETQYF. For the CDR3, the DNA is TGTGGGGGGGCTAGCTGGAGGTTGGAGACCCAGTACTTC.

The chain has TRBV6-2 or TRBV6-3 and TRBJ2-7, with D hard to call. CDR1 is MNHEY and CDR2 is SVGEGT in the germline V gene. This CDR3 contains 12 residues. With 10 bases removed from V and 7 bases from J, the gap between germline ends came to 17 bases. The CDR3 region is CATNDDAGEQYF. For the CDR3, the DNA is TGTGCCACAAACGACGATGCTGGGGAGCAGTACTTC.

This chain uses TRBV2 with TRBJ2-7, with D unclear. Trimming removed 0 bases from V and 3 bases from J, with 9 bases in between. CDR1 and CDR2 (germline): SNHLY, FYNNEI. CDR3 length: 14 amino acids. The CDR3 DNA is TGTGCCAGCAGTGAAGCGTGGGCCCACTACGAGCAGTACTTC. Protein: CASSEAWAHYEQYF.

This chain connects TRBV9 to TRBJ1-2; a possible D gene is TRBD1 (6 bases). The CDR3 contains 15 residues. Trimming stripped 3 bases from V and 4 bases from J, with 16 bases between. Germline CDR1 reads SGDLS; CDR2 reads YYNGEE. CDR3 bases: TGTGCCAGCAGCGAGGGACACCGGTTGAGCTATGGCTACACCTTC. Its protein product is CASSEGHRLSYGYTF.

In its sample, this clonotype was seen a few times. V gene TRBV28 combines with J gene TRBJ1-1; no definite D call. This CDR3 contains 15 residues. Deletions cut 5 bases from V and 10 bases from J, with 23 bases between. Germline CDR1 MDHEN, CDR2 SYDVKM. In DNA form, the CDR3 reads TGTGCCAGCAGTCCCCGGTGGGCGGACGCTTTATTAGCTTTCTTT. It specifies CASSPRWADALLAFF.